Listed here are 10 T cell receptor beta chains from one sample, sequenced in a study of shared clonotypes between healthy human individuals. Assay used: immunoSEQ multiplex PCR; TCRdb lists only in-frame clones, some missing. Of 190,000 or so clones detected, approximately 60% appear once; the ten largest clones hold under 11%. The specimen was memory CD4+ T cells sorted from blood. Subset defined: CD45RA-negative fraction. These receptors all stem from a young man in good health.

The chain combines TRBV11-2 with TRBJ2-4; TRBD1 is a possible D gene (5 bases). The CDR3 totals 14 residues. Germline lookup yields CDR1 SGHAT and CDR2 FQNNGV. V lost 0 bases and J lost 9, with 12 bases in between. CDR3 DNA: TGTGCCAGCAGCTTAGATGGGCAGGGCGGCATTCAGTACTTC. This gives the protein CASSLDGQGGIQYF.

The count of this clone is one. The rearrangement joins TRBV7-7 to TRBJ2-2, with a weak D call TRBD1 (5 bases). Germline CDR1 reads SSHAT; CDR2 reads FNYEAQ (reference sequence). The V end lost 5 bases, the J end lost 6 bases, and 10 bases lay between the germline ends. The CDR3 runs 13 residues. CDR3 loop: CASSPGFPGELFF. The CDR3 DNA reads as TGTGCCAGCAGCCCAGGGTTTCCCGGGGAGCTGTTTTTT.

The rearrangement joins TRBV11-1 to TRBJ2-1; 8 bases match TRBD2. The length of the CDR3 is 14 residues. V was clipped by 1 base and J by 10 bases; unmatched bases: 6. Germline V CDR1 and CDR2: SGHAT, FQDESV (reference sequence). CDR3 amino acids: CASSLDLGTREQFF. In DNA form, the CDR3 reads TGTGCCAGCAGCTTAGATCTGGGGACTAGAGAGCAGTTCTTC.

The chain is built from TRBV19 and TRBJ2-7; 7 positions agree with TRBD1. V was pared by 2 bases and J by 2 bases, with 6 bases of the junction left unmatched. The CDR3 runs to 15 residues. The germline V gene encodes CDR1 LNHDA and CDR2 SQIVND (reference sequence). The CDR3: CASSILQGDTYEQYF. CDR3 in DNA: TGTGCCAGTAGTATACTCCAGGGGGACACCTACGAGCAGTACTTC.

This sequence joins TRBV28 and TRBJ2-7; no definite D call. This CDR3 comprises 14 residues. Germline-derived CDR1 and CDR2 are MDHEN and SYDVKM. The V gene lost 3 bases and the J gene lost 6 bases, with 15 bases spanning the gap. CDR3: CASSFVVRVSEQYF. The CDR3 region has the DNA TGTGCCAGCAGTTTTGTCGTCCGTGTTTCCGAGCAGTACTTC.

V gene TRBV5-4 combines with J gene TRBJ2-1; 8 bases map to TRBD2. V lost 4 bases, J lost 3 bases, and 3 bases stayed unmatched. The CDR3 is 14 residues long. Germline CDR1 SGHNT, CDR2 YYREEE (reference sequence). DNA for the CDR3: TGTGCCAGCAGCCAGGGACTAGACTACAATGAGCAGTTCTTC. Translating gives CASSQGLDYNEQFF.

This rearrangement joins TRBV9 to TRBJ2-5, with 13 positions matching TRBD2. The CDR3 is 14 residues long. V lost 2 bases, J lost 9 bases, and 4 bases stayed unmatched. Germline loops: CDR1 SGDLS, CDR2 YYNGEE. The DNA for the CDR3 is TGTGCCAGCAGCGTCCGGACTAGCGGGAGTCCCCAGTACTTC. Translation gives CASSVRTSGSPQYF.

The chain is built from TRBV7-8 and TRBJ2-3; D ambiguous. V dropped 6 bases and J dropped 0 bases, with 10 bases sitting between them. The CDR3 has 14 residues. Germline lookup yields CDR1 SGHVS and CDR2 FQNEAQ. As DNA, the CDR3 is TGTGCCAGCAGACCGACGGCTAGCACAGATACGCAGTATTTT. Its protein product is CASRPTASTDTQYF.

The CDR3 region has the DNA TGTGCCAGCAGCTTAGCGTCGGCGGGAGCGCCTGGGAATGAGCAGTTCTTC. Residues: CASSLASAGAPGNEQFF. This chain links TRBV7-2 with TRBJ2-1, with TRBD2 matching over 7 bases. Germline CDR1 is SGHTA and CDR2 is FQGNSA. The CDR3 consists of 17 residues. The V segment lost 0 bases and the J segment 7 bases; nucleotides outside the gene matches: 12.

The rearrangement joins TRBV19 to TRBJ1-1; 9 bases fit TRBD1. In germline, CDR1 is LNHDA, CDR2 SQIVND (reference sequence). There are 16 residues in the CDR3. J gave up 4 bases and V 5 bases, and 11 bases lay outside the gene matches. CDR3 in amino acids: CASSPFPGQGITEAFF. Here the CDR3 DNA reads TGTGCCAGTAGTCCTTTTCCTGGACAGGGGATCACTGAAGCTTTCTTT.